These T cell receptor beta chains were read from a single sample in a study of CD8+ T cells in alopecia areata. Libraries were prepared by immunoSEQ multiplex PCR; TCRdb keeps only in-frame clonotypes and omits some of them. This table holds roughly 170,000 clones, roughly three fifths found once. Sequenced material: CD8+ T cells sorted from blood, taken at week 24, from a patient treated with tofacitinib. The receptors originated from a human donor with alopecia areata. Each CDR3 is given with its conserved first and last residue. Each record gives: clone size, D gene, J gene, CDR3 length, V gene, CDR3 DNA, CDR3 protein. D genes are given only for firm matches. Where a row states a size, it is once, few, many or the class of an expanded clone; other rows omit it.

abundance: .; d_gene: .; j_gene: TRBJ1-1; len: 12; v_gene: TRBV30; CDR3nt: TGTGCCTGGAGTGACACAGGGACTGAAGCTTTCTTT; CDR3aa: CAWSDTGTEAFF
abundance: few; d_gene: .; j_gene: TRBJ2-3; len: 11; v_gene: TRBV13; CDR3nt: TGTGCCAGCAGCCTACAGGGCGCGCAGTATTTT; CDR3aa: CASSLQGAQYF
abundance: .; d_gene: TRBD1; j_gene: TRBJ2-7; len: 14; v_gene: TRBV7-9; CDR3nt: TGTGCCAGCAGCTGGGACAGGGGGCCTTACGAGCAGTACTTC; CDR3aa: CASSWDRGPYEQYF
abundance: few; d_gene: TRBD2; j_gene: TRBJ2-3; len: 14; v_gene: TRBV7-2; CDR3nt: TGTGCCAGCAGCTTAAAAAGCGGGGCCGGTACGCAGTATTTT; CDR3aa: CASSLKSGAGTQYF
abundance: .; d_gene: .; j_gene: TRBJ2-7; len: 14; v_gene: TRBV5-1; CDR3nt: TGCGCCAGCAGCTCAGAAGGGAACCTGTACGAGCAGTACTTC; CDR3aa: CASSSEGNLYEQYF
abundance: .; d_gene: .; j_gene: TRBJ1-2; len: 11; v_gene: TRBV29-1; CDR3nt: TGCAGCGTGGAGGCTCGGGATGGCTACACCTTC; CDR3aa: CSVEARDGYTF
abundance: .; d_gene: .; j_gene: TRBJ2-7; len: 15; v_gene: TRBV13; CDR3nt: TGTGCCAGCAGCCCCCCCTCGGGCCCCACCTACGAGCAGTACTTC; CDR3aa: CASSPPSGPTYEQYF
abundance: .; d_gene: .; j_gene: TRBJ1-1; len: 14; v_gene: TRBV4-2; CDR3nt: TGTGCCAGCAGCCCTCTGACCCGGAGCACTGAAGCTTTCTTT; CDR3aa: CASSPLTRSTEAFF
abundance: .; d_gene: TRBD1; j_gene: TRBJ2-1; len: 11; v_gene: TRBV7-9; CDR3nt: TGTGCCAGCAGCCCAGGGACAGATCAGTTCTTC; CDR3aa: CASSPGTDQFF
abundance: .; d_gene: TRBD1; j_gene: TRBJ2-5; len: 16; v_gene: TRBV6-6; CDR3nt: TGTGCCAGCAGTTACATCGGGGACAGGTCACAAGAGACCCAGTACTTC; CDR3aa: CASSYIGDRSQETQYF
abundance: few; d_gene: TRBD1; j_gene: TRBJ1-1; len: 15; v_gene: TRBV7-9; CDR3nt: TGTGCCAGCAGCTTACCCGACAGGGGCGACACTGAAGCTTTCTTT; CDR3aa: CASSLPDRGDTEAFF
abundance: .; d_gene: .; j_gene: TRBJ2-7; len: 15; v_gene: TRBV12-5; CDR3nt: TGTGCTAGTGGTTCTCGGGACGGGGAAACCTACGAGCAGTACTTC; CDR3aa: CASGSRDGETYEQYF
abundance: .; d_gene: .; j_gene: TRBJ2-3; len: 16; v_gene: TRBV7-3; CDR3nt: TGTGCCAGCAGCTCCTCGGGCGGGGGCTTCACAGATACGCAGTATTTT; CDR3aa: CASSSSGGGFTDTQYF
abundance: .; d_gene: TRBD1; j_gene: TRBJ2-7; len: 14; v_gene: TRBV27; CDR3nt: TGTGCCAGCAGACTAGGGGGCGGGTTCAACGAGCAGTACTTC; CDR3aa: CASRLGGGFNEQYF
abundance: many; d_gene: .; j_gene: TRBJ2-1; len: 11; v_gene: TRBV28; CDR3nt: TGTGCCAGCAGTTTGTCAGATGAGCAGTTCTTC; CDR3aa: CASSLSDEQFF
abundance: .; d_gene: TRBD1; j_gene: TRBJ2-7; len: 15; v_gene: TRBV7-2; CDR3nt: TGTGCCAGCAGCGGATTCAGGGGGCCTAAGGACGAGCAGTACTTC; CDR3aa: CASSGFRGPKDEQYF
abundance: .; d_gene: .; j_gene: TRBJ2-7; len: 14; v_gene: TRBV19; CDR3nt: TGTGCCAGTAGCTTGACAGCCTCCGACTACGAGCAGTACTTC; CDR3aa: CASSLTASDYEQYF
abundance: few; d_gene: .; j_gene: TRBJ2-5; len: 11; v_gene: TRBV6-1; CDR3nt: TGTGCCAGCAGCCCGTGGGGGACCCAGTACTTC; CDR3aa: CASSPWGTQYF
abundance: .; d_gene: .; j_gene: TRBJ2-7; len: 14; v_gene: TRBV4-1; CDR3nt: TGCGCCAGCAGCCAAGGTAGTAGGATCGACGAGCAGTACTTC; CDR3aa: CASSQGSRIDEQYF
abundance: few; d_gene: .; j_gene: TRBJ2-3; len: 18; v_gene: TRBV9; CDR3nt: TGTGCCAGCAGCGCAGCCAAAGAAGGGGTGCTTAGCACAGATACGCAGTATTTT; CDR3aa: CASSAAKEGVLSTDTQYF
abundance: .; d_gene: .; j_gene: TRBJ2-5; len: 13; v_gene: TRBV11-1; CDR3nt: TGTGCCAGCAGTATTCTGGACCAAGAGACCCAGTACTTC; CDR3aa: CASSILDQETQYF
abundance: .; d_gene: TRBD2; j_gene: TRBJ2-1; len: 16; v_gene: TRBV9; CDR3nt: TGTGCCAGCAGCCCGGGACTAGCGGGGTCCTACAATGAGCAGTTCTTC; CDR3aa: CASSPGLAGSYNEQFF
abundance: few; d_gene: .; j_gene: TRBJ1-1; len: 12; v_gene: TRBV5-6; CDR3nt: TGTGCCAGCAGCTTCTCAGGTATTGAAGCTTTCTTT; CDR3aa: CASSFSGIEAFF
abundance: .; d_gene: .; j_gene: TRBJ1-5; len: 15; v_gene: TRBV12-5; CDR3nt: TGTGCTAGTGGCCCCACATCGACATTCAATCAGCCCCAGCATTTT; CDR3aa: CASGPTSTFNQPQHF
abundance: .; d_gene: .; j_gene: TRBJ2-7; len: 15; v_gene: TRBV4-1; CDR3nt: TGCGCCAGCAGCCGATACCCGCTGTTGGCCTACGAGCAGTACTTC; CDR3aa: CASSRYPLLAYEQYF
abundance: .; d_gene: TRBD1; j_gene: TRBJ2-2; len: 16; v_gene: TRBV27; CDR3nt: TGTGCCAGCAGTCCTCTCGGGACAGATAACACCGGGGAGCTGTTTTTT; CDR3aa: CASSPLGTDNTGELFF
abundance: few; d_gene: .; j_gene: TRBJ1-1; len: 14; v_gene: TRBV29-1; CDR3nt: TGCAGCGTTGAAGATCGGGGGGGGAACACTGAAGCTTTCTTT; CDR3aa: CSVEDRGGNTEAFF
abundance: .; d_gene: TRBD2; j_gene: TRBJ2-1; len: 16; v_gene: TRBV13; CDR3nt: TGTGCCAGCACTCCCGAAGGACTAGCGGGGACCAATGAGCAGTTCTTC; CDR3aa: CASTPEGLAGTNEQFF
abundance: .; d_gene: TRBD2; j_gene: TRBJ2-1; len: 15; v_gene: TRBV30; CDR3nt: TGTGCCTGGGGCGCCTTAGCGGGGGGGAGCAATGAGCAGTTCTTC; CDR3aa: CAWGALAGGSNEQFF
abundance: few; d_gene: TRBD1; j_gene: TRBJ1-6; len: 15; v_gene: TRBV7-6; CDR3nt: TGTGCCAGCAGCTTAGCCGGGACAGGGGACTCACCCCTCCACTTT; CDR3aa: CASSLAGTGDSPLHF
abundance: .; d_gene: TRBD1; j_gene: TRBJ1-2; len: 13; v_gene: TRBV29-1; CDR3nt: TGCAGCGTTGAATCAGACAGGGATGATGGCTACACCTTC; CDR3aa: CSVESDRDDGYTF
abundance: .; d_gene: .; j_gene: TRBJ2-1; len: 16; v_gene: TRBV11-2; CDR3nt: TGTGCCAGCAGCCCAACCCACTCGGGTCCTCTGGATGAGCAGTTCTTC; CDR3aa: CASSPTHSGPLDEQFF
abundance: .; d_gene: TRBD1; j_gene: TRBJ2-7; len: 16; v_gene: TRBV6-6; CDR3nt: TGTGCCAGAAATACATGGGGGGACAGGGTGACCTACGAGCAGTACTTC; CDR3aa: CARNTWGDRVTYEQYF
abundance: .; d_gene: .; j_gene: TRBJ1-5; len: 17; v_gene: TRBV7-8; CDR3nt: TGTGCCAGCAGCCAAAGGCAGGGAGGGGGTAGCAATCAGCCCCAGCATTTT; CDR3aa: CASSQRQGGGSNQPQHF
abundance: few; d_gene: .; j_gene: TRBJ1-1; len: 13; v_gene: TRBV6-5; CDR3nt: TGTGCCAGCAGTTGGGGGATATGGAGTGAAGCTTTCTTT; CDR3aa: CASSWGIWSEAFF
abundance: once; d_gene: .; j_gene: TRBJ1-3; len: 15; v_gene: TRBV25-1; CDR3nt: TGTGCCAGCAGTACACAAGGAGGGCCTGGAAACACCATATATTTT; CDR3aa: CASSTQGGPGNTIYF
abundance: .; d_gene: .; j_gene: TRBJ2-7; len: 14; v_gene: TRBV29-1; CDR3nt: TGCAGCGTTCCTTCGGGGCAGGATTCCTACGAGCAGTACTTC; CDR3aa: CSVPSGQDSYEQYF
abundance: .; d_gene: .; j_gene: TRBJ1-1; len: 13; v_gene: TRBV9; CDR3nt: TGTGCCAGCAGCGTACCAGGGGAGACTGAAGCTTTCTTT; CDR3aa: CASSVPGETEAFF
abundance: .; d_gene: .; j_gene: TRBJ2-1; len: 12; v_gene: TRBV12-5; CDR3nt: TGTGCTAGTTTTACCCGGTTTGATGAGCAGTTCTTC; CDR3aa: CASFTRFDEQFF
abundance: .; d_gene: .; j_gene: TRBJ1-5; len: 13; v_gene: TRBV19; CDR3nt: TGTGCCAGTAGGGCAGGGTTTATCCAGCCCCAGCATTTT; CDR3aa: CASRAGFIQPQHF
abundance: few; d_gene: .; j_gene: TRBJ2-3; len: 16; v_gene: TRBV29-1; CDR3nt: TGCAGCGTTGAAGGCTCGTCCGCCCGAGCCACAGATACGCAGTATTTT; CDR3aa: CSVEGSSARATDTQYF
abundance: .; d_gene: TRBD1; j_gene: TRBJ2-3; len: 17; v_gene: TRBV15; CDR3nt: TGTGCCACCAGCAGAGATCTCGAGGACAGGGGGGCGGATACGCAGTATTTT; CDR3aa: CATSRDLEDRGADTQYF
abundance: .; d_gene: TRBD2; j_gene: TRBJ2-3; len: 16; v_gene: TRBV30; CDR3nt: TGTGCCTGCGGATTGGGAGCGGGGATGGGGGCAGATACGCAGTATTTT; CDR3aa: CACGLGAGMGADTQYF
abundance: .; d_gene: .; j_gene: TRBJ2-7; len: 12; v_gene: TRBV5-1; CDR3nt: TGCGCCAGCAGCTTCCAGGGGAGGGAGCAGTACTTC; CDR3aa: CASSFQGREQYF
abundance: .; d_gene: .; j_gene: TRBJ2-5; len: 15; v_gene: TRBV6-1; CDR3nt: TGTGCCAGCAGCCATGGAGGGGAAGGTCTTGAGACCCAGTACTTC; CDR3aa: CASSHGGEGLETQYF
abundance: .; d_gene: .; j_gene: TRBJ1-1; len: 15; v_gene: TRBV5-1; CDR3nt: TGCGCCAGCACGCCCCGGGGGGCCGTCGGCACTGAAGCTTTCTTT; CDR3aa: CASTPRGAVGTEAFF
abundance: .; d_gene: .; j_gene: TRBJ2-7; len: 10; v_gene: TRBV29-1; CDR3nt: TGCAGCGTTCTTGGGGGCGAGCAGTACTTC; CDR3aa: CSVLGGEQYF
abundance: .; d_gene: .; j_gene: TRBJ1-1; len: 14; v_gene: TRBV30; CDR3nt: TGTGCCTGGATTCTCCAGGGGACTCGCACTGAAGCTTTCTTT; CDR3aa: CAWILQGTRTEAFF
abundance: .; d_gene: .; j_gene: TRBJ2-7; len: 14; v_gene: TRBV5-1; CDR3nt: TGCGCCAGCGGGCTTTCCCGCGTACAGTCAGAGCAGTACTTC; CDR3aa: CASGLSRVQSEQYF
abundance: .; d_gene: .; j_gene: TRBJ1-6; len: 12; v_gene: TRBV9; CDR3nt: TGTGCCAGCAGCGTAGGTGGTTCACCCCTCCACTTT; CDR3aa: CASSVGGSPLHF